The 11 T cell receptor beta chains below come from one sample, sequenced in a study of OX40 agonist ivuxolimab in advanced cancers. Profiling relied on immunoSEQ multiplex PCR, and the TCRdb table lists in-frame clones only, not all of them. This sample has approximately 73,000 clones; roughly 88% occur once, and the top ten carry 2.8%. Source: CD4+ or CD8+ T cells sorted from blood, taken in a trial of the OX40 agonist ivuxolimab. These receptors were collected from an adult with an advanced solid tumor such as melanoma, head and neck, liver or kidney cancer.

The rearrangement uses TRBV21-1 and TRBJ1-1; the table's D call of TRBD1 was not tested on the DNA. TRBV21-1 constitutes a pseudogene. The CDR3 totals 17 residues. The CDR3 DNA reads TGTGCCAGCAGCCCTAACGTGACAGGCCGCGGGCCCATTGAAGCTTTCTTT. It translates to CASSPNVTGRGPIEAFF.

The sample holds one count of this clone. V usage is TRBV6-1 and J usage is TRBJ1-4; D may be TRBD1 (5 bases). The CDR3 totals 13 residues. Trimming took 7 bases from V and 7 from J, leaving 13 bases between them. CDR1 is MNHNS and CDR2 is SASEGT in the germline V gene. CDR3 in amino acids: CASIRGEGEKLFF. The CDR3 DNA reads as TGTGCCAGCATACGGGGCGAGGGTGAAAAACTGTTTTTT.

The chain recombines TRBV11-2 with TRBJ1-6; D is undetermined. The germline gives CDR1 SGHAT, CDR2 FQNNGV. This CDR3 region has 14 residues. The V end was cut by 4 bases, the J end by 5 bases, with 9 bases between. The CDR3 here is CASSYTADNSPLHF. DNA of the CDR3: TGTGCCAGCAGCTATACAGCGGATAATTCACCCCTCCACTTT. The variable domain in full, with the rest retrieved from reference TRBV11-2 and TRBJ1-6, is EAGVAQSPRYKIIEKRQSVAFWCNPISGHATLYWYQQILGQGPKLLIQFQNNGVVDDSQLPKDRFSAERLKGVDSTLKIQPAKLEDSAVYLCASSYTADNSPLHFGNGTRLTVT.

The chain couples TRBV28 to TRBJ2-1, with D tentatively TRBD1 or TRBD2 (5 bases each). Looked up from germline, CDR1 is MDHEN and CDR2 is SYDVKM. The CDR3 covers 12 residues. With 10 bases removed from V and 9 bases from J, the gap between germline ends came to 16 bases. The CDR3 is CATRLGDLEQFF. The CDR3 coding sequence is TGTGCCACCCGACTCGGGGACCTTGAGCAGTTCTTC.

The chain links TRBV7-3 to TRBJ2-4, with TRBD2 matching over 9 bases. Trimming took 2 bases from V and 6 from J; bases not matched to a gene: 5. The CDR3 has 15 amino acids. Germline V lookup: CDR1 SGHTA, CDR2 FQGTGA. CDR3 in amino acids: CASSLVAGARNIQYF. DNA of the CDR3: TGTGCCAGCAGCTTAGTAGCGGGGGCTCGAAACATTCAGTACTTC.

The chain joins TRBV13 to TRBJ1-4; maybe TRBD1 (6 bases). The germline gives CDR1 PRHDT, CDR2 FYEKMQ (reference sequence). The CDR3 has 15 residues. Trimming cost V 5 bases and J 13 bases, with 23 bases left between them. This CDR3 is CASSPRTERVGGLFF. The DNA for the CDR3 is TGTGCCAGCAGCCCGCGAACTGAGAGGGTAGGGGGACTGTTTTTT.

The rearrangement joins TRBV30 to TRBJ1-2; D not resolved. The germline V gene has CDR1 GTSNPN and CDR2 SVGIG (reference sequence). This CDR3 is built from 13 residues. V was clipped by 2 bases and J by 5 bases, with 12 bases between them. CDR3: CAWSSVRRYGYTF. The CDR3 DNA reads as TGTGCCTGGAGTTCTGTAAGACGGTATGGCTACACCTTC.

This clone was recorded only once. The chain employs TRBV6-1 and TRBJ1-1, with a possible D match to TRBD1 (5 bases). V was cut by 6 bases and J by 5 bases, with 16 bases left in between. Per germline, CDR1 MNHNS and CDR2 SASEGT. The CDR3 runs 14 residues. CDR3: CASSPIRGRTEAFF. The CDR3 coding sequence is TGTGCCAGCAGCCCGATACGGGGGAGGACTGAAGCTTTCTTT.

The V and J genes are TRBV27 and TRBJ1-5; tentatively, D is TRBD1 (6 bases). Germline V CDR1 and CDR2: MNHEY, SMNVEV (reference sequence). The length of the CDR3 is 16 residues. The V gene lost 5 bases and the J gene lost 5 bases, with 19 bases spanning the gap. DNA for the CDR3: TGTGCCAGCAGTCCGGACCTAACAGGGTATCATCAGCCCCAGCATTTT. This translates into CASSPDLTGYHQPQHF.

As DNA, the CDR3 is TGTGCCAGCAGCCTGGGACGGAACACCGGGGAGCTGTTTTTT. The encoded protein is CASSLGRNTGELFF. This chain connects TRBV7-3 to TRBJ2-2; D possibly matches TRBD1 or TRBD2 (5 bases each). Per the germline V gene, CDR1 is SGHTA and CDR2 is FQGTGA. Deletions cut 5 bases from V and 1 base from J, with 8 bases between. The CDR3 consists of 14 residues.

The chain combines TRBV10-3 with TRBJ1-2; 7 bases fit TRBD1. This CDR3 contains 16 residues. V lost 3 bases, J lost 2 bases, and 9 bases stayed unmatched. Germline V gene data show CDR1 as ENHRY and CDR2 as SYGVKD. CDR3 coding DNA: TGTGCCATCAGTGAAACTAGGGACAGATCCAACTATGGCTACACCTTC. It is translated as CAISETRDRSNYGYTF.